This T cell receptor (beta chain) was captured by sequencing in a study of blood T cells in healthy people across ages. Regarding the study as a whole: Correlation between TCR beta diversity and naive T cell percentage was strong. Naive CD4+ cells and diversity were both higher in long-lived donors than in aged donors.

In regard to this clonotype: Its target is not known.

Combining a sample-barcoded 5' primer with a J-beta primer mix, a second PCR ran for roughly 6 to 12 cycles. The authors tagged each cDNA molecule using a template-switch adaptor with 12 random nucleotides. A single record per CDR3 protein comes from TCRdb applying MiXCR to the 5' RACE reads. The table shows over 1.5 million distinct CDR3 sequences, with around 48% occurring only once. Germline CDR1 KGHDR, CDR2 SFDVKD. The CDR3 is 14 residues long. The sequence was obtained from a woman between 40 and 50 years old in good health. The chain links TRBV24-1 to TRBJ2-1, with TRBD2 identical over 12 bases. Judging by the DNA end, TRBJ2-7 fits better; the J call may be wrong. The sequencing sample was made of blood. The CDR3 DNA reads as TGTGCCACCGGACTAGCGGGGTCCTACAATGAGCAGTACTTC. This translates into CATGLAGSYNEQYF.